The sequence of this TCR beta chain was determined in a study of T cells in localized non-small cell lung cancer (dated by TCRdb to 2018 to 2020). With regard to the full study: T cell repertoires of 236 early-stage NSCLC patients were analyzed, with tumors being compared against uninvolved tumor-adjacent lungs. A mean age of 66.3 years was recorded for the NSCLC patients, of whom under 150 were male and about a hundred were female. The cohort consisted of under 300 treatment-naive NSCLC patients whose localized lung tumors had been resected.

At diagnosis, peripheral blood, uninvolved tumor-adjacent lung and tumor were collected and stored as a combination of fresh-frozen and FFPE material. For TCR repertoire profiling, blood samples were analyzed in the form of peripheral blood mononuclear cells. The immunoSEQ Assay was used to sequence TCR beta CDR3 regions from DNA. The paper's data handling went like this. T cell density was computed as TCR beta template counts normalized to usable DNA estimated by amplifying housekeeping genes. The preseqR package was used to estimate richness by extrapolating to 400,000 templates for PBMC samples and to 120,000 templates for tissue samples. Clonality was taken to be one minus Pielou's evenness. Tissue-enriched TCRs were identified through differential abundance testing performed on productive amino-acid clonotypes, with a minimum total count of 5 and an alpha of 0.1. Repertoire overlap between compartments was quantified with the Jaccard Index and Morisita Overlap Index. GLIPH grouped TCR beta CDR3s together with public tetramer-defined viral CDR3s, and a viral motif had to include at least three viral sequences and show V-gene enrichment. In TCRdb, the immuneACCESS table is reduced to in-frame sequences with V and J assigned. These tables do not hold every clone; where another copy was compared, an unresolved V gene accounts for under half, and the others remain unexplained. That table furnishes V, J and clone size, whereas the DNA furnished D and trimming. In all, the sample holds 70,000 to 100,000 clones, and more than 75% of those were seen once. The biggest ten clones account for approximately 4% of the sample.

Reading the germline V gene gives CDR1 WSHSY and CDR2 SAAADI. V drops 2 bases and J drops 10 bases, leaving 15 bases in between. Measured from the cysteine to the phenylalanine, the CDR3 is 14 residues long. The entry retains the CDR3 DNA only, 42 bases that are in frame from base 1. Results the study describes overall, beyond this receptor: Because the study design was exploratory, TCR variables were selected using unadjusted p-values without false-discovery rate correction. A median of approximately 50 of the top 100 tumor clones turned up in the paired uninvolved adjacent lung, and fewer than 35 of those clones also ranked among the top 100 of that same adjacent lung. The highest T cell clonality was observed in uninvolved tumor-adjacent lung, where clonality exceeded that of tumor, suggesting that antigenic responses were more focused in uninvolved tumor-adjacent lung. Longer overall survival was associated with higher T cell density in blood, whereas shorter survival was associated with higher clonality in adjacent lung. Because multi-region tumor sequencing was not done, intratumor heterogeneity could not be ruled out.

Notes on this clone: Its antigen is not yet known. The record has no base qualities; no much larger clone is one base away.

The sequencing here drew on PBMCs, taken before any cancer treatment. The chain uses TRBV10-2 and TRBJ2-1, with a weak D call of TRBD2 (6 bases match). The source is a woman aged 40-69 years with stage II squamous cell lung carcinoma. The sequenced DNA: TGCGCCAGCAGTGAGGCGGGAAAGGTAGAGGAGCAGTTCTTC. Its translation is CASSEAGKVEEQFF.